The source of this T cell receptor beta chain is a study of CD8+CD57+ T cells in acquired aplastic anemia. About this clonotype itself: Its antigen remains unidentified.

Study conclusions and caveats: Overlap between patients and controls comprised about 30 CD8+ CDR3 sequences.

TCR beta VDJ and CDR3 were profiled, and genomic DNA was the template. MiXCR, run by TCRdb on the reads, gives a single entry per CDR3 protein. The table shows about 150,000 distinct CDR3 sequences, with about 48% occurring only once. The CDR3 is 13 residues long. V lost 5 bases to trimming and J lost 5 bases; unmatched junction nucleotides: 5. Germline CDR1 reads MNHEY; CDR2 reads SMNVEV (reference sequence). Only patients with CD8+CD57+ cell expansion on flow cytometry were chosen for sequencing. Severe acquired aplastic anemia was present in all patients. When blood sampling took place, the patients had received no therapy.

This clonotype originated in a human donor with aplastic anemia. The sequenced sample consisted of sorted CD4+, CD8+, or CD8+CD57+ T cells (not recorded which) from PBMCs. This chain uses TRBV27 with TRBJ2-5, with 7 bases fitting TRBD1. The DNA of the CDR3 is TGTGCCAGCAGTCTTACAGGGGACGAGACCCAGTACTTC. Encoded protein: CASSLTGDETQYF.